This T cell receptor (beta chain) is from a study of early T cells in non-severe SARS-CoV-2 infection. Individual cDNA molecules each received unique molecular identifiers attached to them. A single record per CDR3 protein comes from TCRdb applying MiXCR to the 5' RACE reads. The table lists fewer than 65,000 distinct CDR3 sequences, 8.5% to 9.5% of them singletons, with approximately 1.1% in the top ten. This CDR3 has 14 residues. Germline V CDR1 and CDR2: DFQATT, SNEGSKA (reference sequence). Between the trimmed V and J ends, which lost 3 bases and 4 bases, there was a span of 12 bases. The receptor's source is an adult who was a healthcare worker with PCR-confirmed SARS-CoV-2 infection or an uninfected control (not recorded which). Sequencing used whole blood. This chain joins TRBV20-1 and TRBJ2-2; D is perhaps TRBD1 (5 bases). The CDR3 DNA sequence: TGCAGTGCTAGTTTCCTTCAGGGCACCGGGGAGCTGTTTTTT. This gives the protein CSASFLQGTGELFF.